This paragraph covers one TCR beta chain sequence. The data stem from a study of blood T cell repertoires in COVID-19. Study-wide context: There were acute and convalescent COVID-19 samples, and they came from the United States, Italy and Spain. The cDNA or gDNA used as material had been derived from T cells, B-cell-depleted T cells, or PBMCs.

The CDR3 runs 17 residues. Trimming stripped 10 bases from V and 0 bases from J, with 19 bases between. The germline V gene has CDR1 LNHDA and CDR2 SQIVND (reference sequence). How the authors handled the data: How many nucleated cells were present was estimated from reference gene primer amplification. Sequencing was performed with immunoSEQ multiplex PCR; in TCRdb, only in-frame clones are kept and a portion is missing. Clone size and the V and J calls come from that table; the DNA yielded D and trimming. The sample yields more than 45,000 clones, around 85% seen once. V usage is TRBV19 and J usage is TRBJ2-6; perhaps TRBD1 as D (5 bases). This receptor was obtained from a woman older than 75 with acute or convalescent COVID-19. What was sequenced was peripheral blood. As DNA, the CDR3 is TGTGCCACCTCAAGTGACAGTATGACCTCTGGGGCCAACGTCCTGACTTTC. Protein: CATSSDSMTSGANVLTF. The variable domain in full, completed from reference TRBV19 and TRBJ2-6, reads DGGITQSPKYLFRKEGQNVTLSCEQNLNHDAMYWYRQDPGQGLRLIYYSQIVNDFQKGDIAEGYSVSREKKESFPLTVTSAQKNPTAFYLCATSSDSMTSGANVLTFGAGSRLTVL.